Listed below are T cell receptor beta chains from one sample, sequenced in a study of blood T cell repertoires in COVID-19. Profiled with immunoSEQ multiplex PCR; TCRdb holds only in-frame clones, not every one. Here the sample spans hundreds of thousands of clones, approximately 81% being singletons. The sample consisted of peripheral blood. All receptors come from a woman under 30 with acute or convalescent COVID-19. CDR3s include the opening cysteine and the closing phenylalanine or tryptophan. A D gene is named only where the DNA matches it firmly. A row's size may be missing; if present it is once, few, many or a size class.

15	TRBD1	TRBV14	TRBJ2-7	-	CASSQVGQRSYEQYF	TGTGCCAGCAGCCAAGTGGGACAGAGGTCCTACGAGCAGTACTTC
13	-	TRBV5-4	TRBJ1-1	-	CASSLAGLGRAFF	TGTGCCAGCAGCCTGGCAGGGCTAGGTCGAGCTTTCTTT
13	-	TRBV23-1	TRBJ2-7	-	CASSRREIYEQYF	TGCGCCAGCAGTCGGCGGGAAATTTACGAGCAGTACTTC
13	-	TRBV24-1	TRBJ2-3	-	CATSDLERRTQYF	TGTGCCACCAGTGATTTAGAACGGAGGACGCAGTATTTT
17	TRBD1	TRBV5-1	TRBJ1-5	-	CASSLDPPTGGNQPQHF	TGCGCCAGCAGCTTGGACCCCCCGACAGGGGGCAATCAGCCCCAGCATTTT
18	TRBD1	TRBV7-8	TRBJ1-6	-	CASSPIGGGRSYNSPLHF	TGTGCCAGCAGCCCTATAGGGGGCGGCCGTTCCTATAATTCACCCCTCCACTTT
16	-	TRBV27	TRBJ1-1	-	CASRFAVGSLNTEAFF	TGTGCCAGTCGTTTCGCCGTCGGGTCGTTGAACACTGAAGCTTTCTTT
14	-	TRBV13	TRBJ2-3	-	CASSLDYYTDTQYF	TGTGCCAGCAGCTTGGACTATTACACAGATACGCAGTATTTT
11	TRBD1	TRBV29-1	TRBJ1-1	-	CSVRTGGGAFF	TGCAGCGTGCGGACAGGGGGGGGAGCTTTCTTT
13	TRBD2	TRBV5-1	TRBJ2-5	-	CASSWGLQETQYF	TGCGCCAGCAGTTGGGGACTACAAGAGACCCAGTACTTC
14	TRBD1	TRBV5-1	TRBJ2-7	-	CASHYGQGSYEQYF	TGCGCCAGCCATTATGGACAGGGGAGCTACGAGCAGTACTTC
15	TRBD1	TRBV7-2	TRBJ1-5	-	CASSLATGRNQPQHF	TGTGCCAGCAGCTTAGCGACAGGGCGGAATCAGCCCCAGCATTTT
17	-	TRBV19	TRBJ1-4	-	CASSPSLQGRVNEKLFF	TGTGCCAGTAGCCCAAGTTTGCAGGGTCGGGTTAATGAAAAACTGTTTTTT
14	-	TRBV11-1	TRBJ2-2	-	CASSATVNTGELFF	TGTGCCAGCAGCGCCACAGTAAACACCGGGGAGCTGTTTTTT
15	TRBD2	TRBV2	TRBJ2-2	once	CASSDWTSDAGELFF	TGTGCCAGCAGTGACTGGACTAGCGATGCCGGGGAGCTGTTTTTT
16	-	TRBV9	TRBJ1-4	-	CASSSRRGVPGEKLFF	TGTGCCAGCAGCTCCCGCCGCGGGGTCCCGGGGGAAAAACTGTTTTTT
16	TRBD2	TRBV29-1	TRBJ2-7	-	CSVETTTPGLIYEQYF	TGCAGCGTTGAAACGACCACCCCGGGACTAATCTACGAGCAGTACTTC
19	TRBD2	TRBV3-1/TRBV3-2	TRBJ2-2	-	CASSHTAGTRKGRTGELFF	TGTGCCAGCAGCCATACGGCCGGGACTAGGAAGGGCCGCACCGGGGAGCTGTTTTTT
15	-	TRBV5-1	TRBJ2-5	-	CASSPSPSNRETQYF	TGCGCCAGCAGCCCCTCGCCTAGCAACCGGGAGACCCAGTACTTC
15	-	TRBV4-1	TRBJ1-5	-	CASSQTGGSNQPQHF	TGCGCCAGCAGCCAAACAGGTGGAAGCAATCAGCCCCAGCATTTT
16	-	TRBV5-1	TRBJ2-2	-	CASSQTDRPNTGELFF	TGCGCCAGCAGCCAGACGGACAGACCGAACACCGGGGAGCTGTTTTTT
12	-	TRBV2	TRBJ2-2	few	CASSGSGVELFF	TGTGCCAGCAGTGGTTCGGGGGTGGAGCTGTTTTTT
16	-	TRBV9	TRBJ1-2	-	CASSLSAQGGSYGYTF	TGTGCCAGCAGCCTTTCGGCCCAGGGCGGATCATATGGCTACACCTTC
15	-	TRBV4-1	TRBJ1-2	-	CASSQERTANYGYTF	TGCGCCAGCAGCCAAGAAAGGACAGCTAACTATGGCTACACCTTC
15	-	TRBV19	TRBJ1-3	once	CASSPPARPGNTIYF	TGTGCCAGTAGTCCGCCCGCGAGGCCCGGAAACACCATATATTTT
14	TRBD2	TRBV19	TRBJ2-7	-	CASSVGLAGVEQYF	TGTGCCAGTAGTGTGGGACTAGCGGGAGTCGAGCAGTACTTC
13	-	TRBV5-4	TRBJ1-5	-	CASSLDRSKPQHF	TGTGCCAGCAGCTTGGACAGGTCTAAGCCCCAGCATTTT
14	TRBD2	TRBV5-1	TRBJ2-1	-	CASKLAGVDNEQFF	TGCGCCAGCAAACTAGCGGGAGTCGACAATGAGCAGTTCTTC
16	-	TRBV5-4	TRBJ1-6	-	CASSTRGLGANSPLHF	TGTGCCAGCAGCACCCGCGGGTTGGGGGCCAATTCACCCCTCCACTTT
13	-	TRBV5-1	TRBJ2-5	-	CASSLEGVETQYF	TGCGCCAGCAGCTTGGAAGGGGTAGAGACCCAGTACTTC
15	TRBD1	TRBV27	TRBJ1-6	-	CASSPITGGLSPLHF	TGTGCCAGCAGCCCGATCACAGGGGGGCTGTCACCCCTCCACTTT
14	-	TRBV5-4	TRBJ1-2	-	CASSAQQGDYGYTF	TGTGCCAGCAGCGCCCAACAGGGAGACTATGGCTACACCTTC
14	-	TRBV5-4	TRBJ2-7	-	CASSLGLVAYEQYF	TGTGCCAGCAGCTTGGGACTGGTTGCCTACGAGCAGTACTTC
12	-	TRBV28	TRBJ1-2	-	CASSKNPRDYTF	TGTGCCAGCAGTAAAAACCCCCGGGACTACACCTTC
15	TRBD1	TRBV9	TRBJ1-1	-	CASSVAGTGYTEAFF	TGTGCCAGCAGCGTAGCCGGGACAGGGTACACTGAAGCTTTCTTT
14	-	TRBV9	TRBJ2-3	-	CASSVTVSTDTQYF	TGTGCCAGCAGCGTAACGGTTAGCACAGATACGCAGTATTTT
15	TRBD1	TRBV5-6	TRBJ1-5	-	CASSWSGTGNQPQHF	TGTGCCAGCAGCTGGAGTGGGACAGGGAATCAGCCCCAGCATTTT
16	-	TRBV28	TRBJ2-4	-	CASSPSPLVAKNIQYF	TGTGCCAGCAGCCCTAGTCCCCTGGTGGCCAAAAACATTCAGTACTTC
14	-	TRBV5-4	TRBJ2-3	-	CASSSDYSTDTQYF	TGTGCCAGCAGCTCCGACTATAGCACAGATACGCAGTATTTT
14	TRBD1	TRBV28	TRBJ1-2	-	CASSTNPPGGGYTF	TGTGCCAGCAGTACAAACCCTCCAGGGGGGGGCTACACCTTC
14	TRBD2	TRBV5-1	TRBJ2-1	-	CASSSGGGAHEQFF	TGCGCCAGCAGCTCCGGCGGGGGGGCACATGAGCAGTTCTTC
15	TRBD2	TRBV5-1	TRBJ2-3	-	CASRVLTSGSDTQYF	TGCGCCAGCAGGGTCTTGACTAGCGGGTCAGATACGCAGTATTTT
13	TRBD2	TRBV6-5	TRBJ2-7	-	CASKLAGDYEQYF	TGTGCCAGCAAATTAGCGGGGGACTACGAGCAGTACTTC
20	TRBD1	TRBV18	TRBJ1-4	-	CASSPPLGQGGARANEKLFF	TGTGCCAGCTCACCGCCCTTGGGACAGGGAGGCGCGAGGGCTAATGAAAAACTGTTTTTT
15	-	TRBV19	TRBJ1-6	-	CASRQGSSYNSPLHF	TGTGCCAGTAGACAGGGAAGCTCCTATAATTCACCCCTCCACTTT
16	TRBD2	TRBV2	TRBJ2-7	-	CASSEARGVGIYEQYF	TGTGCCAGCAGTGAAGCGCGGGGGGTGGGTATCTACGAGCAGTACTTC
19	-	TRBV6-1	TRBJ2-7	-	CASSELVGGGELHSYEQYF	TGTGCCAGCAGTGAACTGGTCGGGGGTGGTGAACTCCACTCCTACGAGCAGTACTTC
18	-	TRBV12-1	TRBJ1-1	-	CASSRPAGQGAYGTEAFF	TGTGCCAGCAGCCGCCCGGCGGGACAGGGGGCGTATGGAACTGAAGCTTTCTTT
16	TRBD1	TRBV7-9	TRBJ1-3	-	CASSPRDRYSGNTIYF	TGTGCCAGCAGCCCCCGGGACAGATACTCTGGAAACACCATATATTTT
14	TRBD1	TRBV19	TRBJ1-4	-	CASSRGGTNEKLFF	TGTGCCAGTAGTCGAGGGGGCACTAATGAAAAACTGTTTTTT